The 27 T cell receptor beta chains given below trace back to one sample, sequenced in a study of identical twins (dated by TCRdb to the mid-2010s). Library method: 5' RACE. TCRdb shows the sequencer as Illumina HiSeq 2000. TCRdb reanalyzed the raw reads on its own, using fastp at Q25 for trimming and MiXCR for clone calling, and kept in-frame beta chains. Entries are consolidated by CDR3 protein sequence, retaining the most common genes and DNA. This sample comprises fewer than 250,000 distinct CDR3 sequences, 7.5% of them detected only once. Over 5% of the sample goes to the ten largest clones. A further study also used this sample, focusing on yellow fever vaccine responses in identical twins.

The source material was CD8+ T cells sorted from blood. The receptor set was obtained from a woman aged 18-29 years in good health.

The sample holds a few counts of this clonotype. This sequence joins TRBV12-3 or TRBV12-4 and TRBJ2-7; 11 bases are a match to TRBD2. The CDR3 consists of 15 residues. Germline trimming cut 6 bases from V and 2 bases from J; bases unmatched to any gene: 6. The CDR3 loop is CASSWGLAEAYEQYF. CDR3 coding DNA: TGTGCCAGCAGCTGGGGACTAGCGGAAGCCTACGAGCAGTACTTC.

The sample holds many counts of this clonotype. This sequence joins TRBV7-9 and TRBJ2-1; D gene uncertain. This CDR3 is 15 amino acids long. Germline V gene sequence: CDR1 SEHNR, CDR2 FQNEAQ (reference sequence). Between the trimmed V and J ends, which lost 5 bases and 0 bases, there was a span of 11 bases. CDR3 residues: CASSHPRGSYNEQFF. The CDR3 DNA sequence: TGTGCCAGCAGCCACCCACGAGGCTCCTACAATGAGCAGTTCTTC.

In its sample, this clonotype was seen a few times. V usage is TRBV6-2 or TRBV6-3 and J usage is TRBJ2-7; 7 positions agree with TRBD1. CDR3 length: 12 amino acids. J lost 6 bases, V lost 6 bases, and 5 bases had no gene match. Germline V lookup: CDR1 MNHEY, CDR2 SVGEGT. CDR3 region: CASSPTGPEQYV. CDR3 bases: TGTGCCAGCAGCCCGACAGGGCCCGAGCAGTACGTC.

The chain uses TRBV4-2 and TRBJ1-4; D is perhaps TRBD1 (5 bases). With 0 bases removed from V and 7 bases from J, the gap between germline ends came to 15 bases. Germline V gene sequence: CDR1 LGHNA, CDR2 YNFKEQ. This CDR3 has 16 residues. The CDR3 sequence is CASSQDPGAESEKLFF. As DNA, the CDR3 is TGTGCCAGCAGCCAAGATCCTGGGGCAGAGAGTGAAAAACTGTTTTTT.

The chain is built from TRBV5-5 and TRBJ2-5, with D perhaps matching TRBD1 (6 bases). V was cut by 0 bases and J by 4 bases, with 13 bases left in between. CDR3 length equals 15 residues. Germline CDR1 reads SGHKS; CDR2 reads YYEKEE (reference sequence). The CDR3 bases are TGTGCCAGCAGCTTGGAATGGGGGCGTGCAGAGACCCAGTACTTC. Residues: CASSLEWGRAETQYF. Full variable domain (remainder filled in from reference TRBV5-5 and TRBJ2-5): DAGVTQSPTHLIKTRGQQVTLRCSPISGHKSVSWYQQVLGQGPQFIFQYYEKEERGRGNFPDRFSARQFPNYSSELNVNALLLGDSALYLCASSLEWGRAETQYFGPGTRLLVL.

This clonotype was counted a few times. This chain connects TRBV7-6 to TRBJ2-3; 8 bases are shared with TRBD2. The CDR3 is 15 residues long. Germline V gives CDR1 SGHVS, CDR2 FNYEAQ. V shed 5 bases, J shed 2 bases, and the junction held 6 bases outside the gene matches. The CDR3 nucleotides read TGTGCCAGCAGCCTTAGCGGGGAACCCACAGATACGCAGTATTTT. It codes for CASSLSGEPTDTQYF.

This clonotype was observed many times. The rearrangement joins TRBV5-1 to TRBJ2-2, with D possibly matching TRBD1 (5 bases). Trimming left V 4 bases short and J 5 bases short, with 15 bases between. This CDR3 comprises 15 residues. Germline values: CDR1 SGHRS, CDR2 YFSETQ. In DNA form, the CDR3 reads TGCGCCAGCAGCCTCCGGCAGGGTGGGACCGGGGAGCTGTTTTTT. Protein sequence: CASSLRQGGTGELFF.

The rearrangement uses TRBV13 and TRBJ2-3; D gene unclear. Germline V gives CDR1 PRHDT, CDR2 FYEKMQ (reference sequence). With 0 bases removed from V and 8 bases from J, the gap between germline ends came to 15 bases. The CDR3 runs 15 residues. The DNA of the CDR3 is TGTGCCAGCAGCTTAGGGAGGTCTGCCCTTCCTACGCAGTATTTT. Its translation: CASSLGRSALPTQYF.

This chain uses TRBV2 with TRBJ2-1; weak D call: TRBD1 (5 bases). This CDR3 spans 14 amino acids. Germline V lookup: CDR1 SNHLY, CDR2 FYNNEI. V lost 4 bases to trimming and J lost 5 bases, with 12 bases between them. In nucleotides, the CDR3 is TGTGCCAGCAGTGGGAGTGGGGCAGACAATGAGCAGTTCTTC. It encodes CASSGSGADNEQFF.

This clonotype was counted many times. V usage is TRBV20-1 and J usage is TRBJ2-1; D may be TRBD2 (6 bases). Germline V CDR1 and CDR2: DFQATT, SNEGSKA (reference sequence). CDR3 length: 13 residues. V lost 7 bases and J lost 0, with 10 bases in between. This CDR3 reads CSVPTSSYNEQFF. CDR3 sequence (DNA): TGCAGTGTCCCGACTAGCTCCTACAATGAGCAGTTCTTC.

This clonotype occurred many times. The chain carries TRBV6-4 and TRBJ2-3; 11 bases agree with TRBD1. The germline CDR1 and CDR2 sequences are MRHNA and SNTAGT. V shed 0 bases, J shed 4 bases, and the junction held 0 bases outside the gene matches. The CDR3 is 15 residues long. CDR3 nucleotides: TGTGCCAGCAGTGACTCGGGACAGGGGGCAGATACGCAGTATTTT. Its protein product is CASSDSGQGADTQYF.

V is TRBV2 and J is TRBJ2-7; D is tentatively TRBD1 or TRBD2 (5 bases each). This CDR3 has 17 residues. Germline assignment: CDR1 SNHLY and CDR2 FYNNEI. Trimming removed 2 bases from V and 2 bases from J, with 19 bases in between. This CDR3 reads CASSERETVRRTYEQYF. DNA for the CDR3: TGTGCCAGCAGTGAAAGGGAGACAGTAAGAAGGACCTACGAGCAGTACTTC.

The chain joins TRBV2 to TRBJ2-2; no definite D call. V lost 7 bases to trimming and J lost 0 bases, with 9 bases between them. CDR3 length: 14 amino acids. CDR1 and CDR2 from the germline V gene are SNHLY and FYNNEI. The CDR3 spells CASTEVSNTGELFF. CDR3 nucleotides: TGTGCCAGCACCGAGGTTTCGAACACCGGGGAGCTGTTTTTT.

This clonotype turned up a few times. This rearrangement joins TRBV7-2 to TRBJ2-1, with D perhaps matching TRBD2 (6 bases). The CDR3 covers 15 residues. CDR1 is SGHTA and CDR2 is FQGNSA in the germline V gene. V was cut by 3 bases and J by 6 bases, with 15 bases left in between. The CDR3, as DNA: TGTGCCAGCAGCTTTGTCGGGAGCGGTAGCAATGAGCAGTTCTTC. Encoded protein: CASSFVGSGSNEQFF. Full variable domain (remainder filled in from reference TRBV7-2 and TRBJ2-1): GAGVSQSPSNKVTEKGKDVELRCDPISGHTALYWYRQSLGQGLEFLIYFQGNSAPDKSGLPSDRFSAERTGGSVSTLTIQRTQQEDSAVYLCASSFVGSGSNEQFFGPGTRLTVL.

There are a few counts of this clonotype. The V gene is TRBV28, the J gene TRBJ2-7, with 7 bases lining up with TRBD1. The CDR3 is 14 amino acids. CDR1 is MDHEN, CDR2 SYDVKM, per germline. J lost 3 bases, V lost 5 bases, and 7 bases had no gene match. The CDR3 protein is CASSPTGIGYEQYF. In nucleotides, the CDR3 is TGTGCCAGCAGTCCGACAGGGATCGGCTACGAGCAGTACTTC.

This clonotype was seen many times. The rearrangement links TRBV29-1 to TRBJ1-2, with D uncertain. V lost 1 base to trimming and J lost 7 bases, with 10 bases between them. The CDR3 spans 12 residues. Germline V CDR1 and CDR2: SQVTM, ANQGSEA. CDR3 in amino acids: CSVEGDGGGYTF. The CDR3 DNA sequence: TGCAGCGTTGAAGGAGACGGAGGTGGCTACACCTTC. Combining the CDR3 with reference TRBV29-1 and TRBJ1-2 gives the whole variable domain SAVISQKPSRDICQRGTSLTIQCQVDSQVTMMFWYRQQPGQSLTLIATANQGSEATYESGFVIDKFPISRPNLTFSTLTVSNMSPEDSSIYLCSVEGDGGGYTFGSGTRLTVV.

This clonotype was seen a handful of times. The J gene is TRBJ2-7, the V gene TRBV7-9; 7 bases match TRBD1. V dropped 5 bases and J dropped 0; count of bases not matched to a gene: 10. The length of the CDR3 is 16 residues. Germline CDR1 is SEHNR and CDR2 is FQNEAQ (reference sequence). The CDR3 coding sequence is TGTGCCAGCAGCCCTCTTTGGGCAGGGGGCTCCTACGAGCAGTACTTC. Its translation: CASSPLWAGGSYEQYF.

The chain joins TRBV20-1 to TRBJ2-1; 7 bases fit TRBD2. This CDR3 region has 16 residues. Germline V lookup: CDR1 DFQATT, CDR2 SNEGSKA (reference sequence). The junction had 11 bases not matched to a gene; V was cut back by 0 bases and J by 6 bases. Here the CDR3 reads CSARDRNGRTPNEQFF. The CDR3 DNA sequence: TGCAGTGCTAGAGATCGCAACGGGAGGACTCCCAATGAGCAGTTCTTC.

The rearrangement uses TRBV7-9 and TRBJ2-1; no clear D gene. This CDR3 region has 13 residues. Trimming took 3 bases from V and 7 from J, leaving 10 bases between them. Germline V gives CDR1 SEHNR, CDR2 FQNEAQ (reference sequence). CDR3 nucleotides: TGTGCCAGCAGCTTCCTGATGGGGAATGAGCAGTTCTTC. Amino acids: CASSFLMGNEQFF.

The chain links TRBV20-1 to TRBJ2-7; 9 bases line up with TRBD1. CDR1 is DFQATT and CDR2 is SNEGSKA in the germline V gene (reference sequence). The CDR3 sequence is 14 residues long. J gave up 0 bases and V 4 bases, and 4 bases lay outside the gene matches. In DNA form, the CDR3 reads TGCAGTGCTATCGGACAGGGGAGCTCCTACGAGCAGTACTTC. It yields the protein CSAIGQGSSYEQYF.

The chain recombines TRBV15 with TRBJ2-5; D not certain. V was cut by 0 bases and J by 8 bases, with 7 bases left in between. CDR1 and CDR2 (germline): LNHNV, YYDKDF (reference sequence). The length of the CDR3 is 12 residues. CDR3 in DNA: TGTGCCACCAGCAGAGATGCCCAAACCCAGTACTTC. Its protein product is CATSRDAQTQYF.

This clonotype was seen more than once but under ten times. The rearrangement links TRBV4-1 to TRBJ2-1; maybe TRBD2 (6 bases). The V end was cut by 0 bases, the J end by 13 bases, with 19 bases between. CDR3 size: 15 residues. Germline values: CDR1 MGHRA, CDR2 YSYEKL. CDR3 residues: CASSQDAFGGFPQFF. CDR3 coding DNA: TGCGCCAGCAGCCAAGACGCTTTCGGGGGTTTTCCCCAGTTCTTC.

This clonotype appeared many times. The J gene is TRBJ2-5, the V gene TRBV4-1; 13 bases are shared with TRBD2. The CDR3 length is 18 residues. V trimming: 2 bases; J trimming: 3 bases; junction bases outside the gene matches: 9. Per the germline V gene, CDR1 is MGHRA and CDR2 is YSYEKL. This CDR3 reads CASSQSGTSGGDKETQYF. As DNA, the CDR3 is TGCGCCAGCAGCCAATCTGGAACTAGCGGGGGGGATAAAGAGACCCAGTACTTC.

The chain links TRBV29-1 to TRBJ2-3, with a tentative D call TRBD1 (6 bases). Germline CDR1 reads SQVTM; CDR2 reads ANQGSEA. The CDR3 sequence is 15 residues long. The V gene lost 8 bases and the J gene lost 1 base, with 19 bases spanning the gap. The CDR3 region is CSFLRGSRGTDTQYF. For the CDR3, the DNA is TGCAGCTTCCTCAGGGGATCTCGAGGCACAGATACGCAGTATTTT.

Ten or more counts support this clonotype. This chain uses TRBV6-5 with TRBJ2-6; D is ambiguous. The V end lost 4 bases, the J end lost 4 bases, and 8 bases lay between the germline ends. CDR3 length: 14 residues. Germline CDR1 and CDR2: MNHEY and SVGAGI. CDR3 protein: CASSSEAGANVLTF. The CDR3 region has the DNA TGTGCCAGCAGTTCAGAGGCGGGGGCCAACGTCCTGACTTTC.

This clonotype was detected a few times. The chain has TRBV29-1 and TRBJ1-1; perhaps TRBD1 as D (6 bases). V lost 3 bases and J lost 0, with 20 bases in between. Per the germline V gene, CDR1 is SQVTM and CDR2 is ANQGSEA. This CDR3 comprises 17 residues. The CDR3 protein is CSVDFHGGGLMNTEAFF. Here the CDR3 DNA reads TGCAGCGTTGATTTCCATGGGGGCGGCCTCATGAACACTGAAGCTTTCTTT.

This clonotype was observed many times. This chain uses TRBV4-1 with TRBJ1-1; D gene uncertain. The CDR3 loop spans 14 amino acids. V lost 1 base, J lost 2 bases, and 8 bases lay in between. CDR1 MGHRA and CDR2 YSYEKL come from the germline V gene. CDR3: CASSQVSPNTEAFF. The CDR3 DNA is TGCGCCAGCAGCCAAGTATCCCCCAACACTGAAGCTTTCTTT.